This TCR beta chain is drawn from a study of long-term antiretroviral therapy in people with HIV. An immunoSEQ assay, version v3.0, was performed at survey level. In sequencing, about 35,000-50,000 T-cell genomes per sample were targeted. The protocol was immunoSEQ multiplex PCR, while the TCRdb copy is restricted to in-frame clones and leaves out a portion. The table has roughly 33,000 clones, 95% to 98% seen once. The CDR3 is made up of 13 amino acids. The V and J ends lost 3 bases and 1 base respectively, with 7 bases between them. Germline CDR1 SGHRS, CDR2 YFSETQ. Note on this clone: Its antigen remains unknown.

There were no participants with HIV treated outside the United States. General observations from the study: CDR3 lengths in HIV samples spanned a narrower range than controls. Following ART, diversity rose but still fell short of transplant donor controls.

The rearrangement joins TRBV5-1 to TRBJ1-1; D unresolved. This receptor was taken from a man aged 25 to 40 with HIV. The sequenced sample was unsorted PBMCs, obtained 6.9 years after starting antiretroviral therapy. The DNA for the CDR3 is TGCGCCAGCAGCTCGACAACGAACACTGAAGCTTTCTTT. Its protein is CASSSTTNTEAFF.